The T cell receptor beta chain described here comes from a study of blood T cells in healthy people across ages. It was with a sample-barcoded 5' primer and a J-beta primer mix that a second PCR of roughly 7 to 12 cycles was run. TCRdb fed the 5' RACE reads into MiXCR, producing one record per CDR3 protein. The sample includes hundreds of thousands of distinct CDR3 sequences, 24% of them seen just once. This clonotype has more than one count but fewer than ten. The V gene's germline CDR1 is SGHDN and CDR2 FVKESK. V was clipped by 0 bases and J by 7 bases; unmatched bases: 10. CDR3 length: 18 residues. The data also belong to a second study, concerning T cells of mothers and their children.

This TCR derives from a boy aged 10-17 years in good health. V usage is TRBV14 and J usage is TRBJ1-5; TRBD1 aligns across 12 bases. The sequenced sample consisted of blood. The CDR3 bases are TGTGCCAGCAGCCAAGATCGGGGACAGGGGGCTTCTAGACAGCCCCAGCATTTT. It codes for CASSQDRGQGASRQPQHF.